This TCR beta chain was obtained from a study of blood T cell repertoires in COVID-19. Study as a whole: COVID-19 samples, acute and convalescent, were from the United States, Italy and Spain. T cells, B-cell-depleted T cells, or PBMCs provided the cDNA or gDNA that served as material.

How the authors handled the data: Counts of nucleated cells, estimated from reference gene primer amplification, were obtained. The method was immunoSEQ multiplex PCR; TCRdb's version includes in-frame clones alone and lacks a portion of them. V and J calls and clone size come straight from that table; D and trimming were deduced from the DNA. The data show about 150,000 clones, roughly four fifths seen once. The CDR3 has 16 residues. V lost 3 bases and J lost 0; bases outside the gene matches: 6. Germline values: CDR1 SGHAT, CDR2 FQNNGV. The sample taken for sequencing was peripheral blood. This clonotype was obtained from a man between 70 and 80 years old with active or convalescent COVID-19. The chain carries TRBV11-2 and TRBJ2-7; 9 bases are shared with TRBD2. CDR3 region: CASSLSSGVSSYEQYF. In nucleotides, the CDR3 is TGTGCCAGCAGCTTGTCTAGCGGGGTTTCCTCCTACGAGCAGTACTTC.